These 26 T cell receptor beta chains came from one sample sequenced in a study of T cell responses to AZD1222 COVID-19 vaccine. The protocol was immunoSEQ multiplex PCR, while the TCRdb copy is restricted to in-frame clones and leaves out a portion. The sample carries about 180,000 clones, 90% to 95% recorded once. Sample: peripheral blood, taken 28 days after the second AZD1222 dose. The source of these receptors is an adult who received the AZD1222 COVID-19 vaccine.

The rearrangement links TRBV7-9 to TRBJ1-3; D is undetermined. Germline CDR1 reads SEHNR; CDR2 reads FQNEAQ (reference sequence). V lost 0 bases and J lost 4, with 10 bases in between. This CDR3 comprises 15 residues. The DNA of the CDR3 is TGTGCCAGCAGCTTAGCTTCAGCACCCGGAAACACCATATATTTT. It codes for CASSLASAPGNTIYF.

This chain links TRBV7-9 with TRBJ1-2, with TRBD1 identical over 8 bases. Germline V CDR1 and CDR2: SEHNR, FQNEAQ (reference sequence). Trimming cost V 5 bases and J 4 bases; bases outside gene matches: 6. The CDR3 consists of 14 residues. The CDR3 nucleotides read TGTGCCAGCAGCCTTGGACAGGGTACCTATGGCTACACCTTC. Amino acid sequence: CASSLGQGTYGYTF.

This clone occurred once. The chain recombines TRBV29-1 with TRBJ2-7; D may be TRBD2 (6 bases). Trimming took 3 bases from V and 5 from J, leaving 17 bases between them. Per the germline V gene, CDR1 is SQVTM and CDR2 is ANQGSEA. The CDR3 is made up of 14 amino acids. The CDR3 reads CSVDGIGGGNEQYF. Written as DNA, the CDR3 is TGCAGCGTTGATGGTATCGGGGGAGGAAACGAGCAGTACTTC.

The gene calls are TRBV6-5 and TRBJ1-3; D possibly corresponds to TRBD1 (5 bases). The CDR3 is made up of 13 amino acids. Germline values: CDR1 MNHEY, CDR2 SVGAGI. Deletions cut 8 bases from V and 0 bases from J, with 8 bases between. CDR3: CASQDNSGNTIYF. The CDR3 coding sequence is TGTGCCAGCCAGGACAACTCTGGAAACACCATATATTTT.

In DNA form, the CDR3 reads TGTGCCAGTAGTGAACTCGGATTTAGCACAGATACGCAGTATTTT. This gives the protein CASSELGFSTDTQYF. The chain combines TRBV19 with TRBJ2-3; no clear D gene. Germline V gene data show CDR1 as LNHDA and CDR2 as SQIVND (reference sequence). The CDR3 covers 15 residues. Trimming took off 5 bases at V and 0 bases at J, with 12 bases between the two ends. Filled out from reference TRBV19 and TRBJ2-3, the complete variable domain reads DGGITQSPKYLFRKEGQNVTLSCEQNLNHDAMYWYRQDPGQGLRLIYYSQIVNDFQKGDIAEGYSVSREKKESFPLTVTSAQKNPTAFYLCASSELGFSTDTQYFGPGTRLTVL.

The chain recombines TRBV9 with TRBJ2-2; tentative D call: TRBD2 (6 bases). From germline, CDR1 is SGDLS and CDR2 YYNGEE. This CDR3 spans 14 amino acids. Trimming pared 5 bases from V and 6 bases from J, leaving 14 bases between. The CDR3 DNA reads TGTGCCAGCAGTCCGACTAGTACGGCCGGGGAGCTGTTTTTT. Protein: CASSPTSTAGELFF.

V is TRBV14 and J is TRBJ2-2, with D perhaps TRBD2 (5 bases). Trimming pared 4 bases from V and 5 bases from J, leaving 11 bases between. Per germline, CDR1 SGHDN and CDR2 FVKESK. The CDR3 runs to 14 residues. CDR3 sequence reads: CASSLISGTGELFF. CDR3 DNA sequence: TGTGCCAGCAGCCTGATTTCGGGGACCGGGGAGCTGTTTTTT.

The rearrangement uses TRBV29-1 and TRBJ1-1; tentatively, D is TRBD1 (6 bases). Per germline, CDR1 SQVTM and CDR2 ANQGSEA. V dropped 7 bases and J dropped 4 bases, with 7 bases sitting between them. The CDR3 is 10 residues long. Here the CDR3 reads CSGGATEAFF. CDR3 sequence (DNA): TGCAGCGGGGGGGCCACTGAAGCTTTCTTT.

Only one count was recorded for this clone. The CDR3 loop reads CASSHSLGGTDTQYF. The CDR3 DNA is TGTGCCAGCAGCCACTCGCTGGGGGGTACAGATACGCAGTATTTT. The rearrangement uses TRBV7-7 and TRBJ2-3, with D possibly matching TRBD2 (6 bases). CDR1 is SSHAT and CDR2 is FNYEAQ in the germline V gene (reference sequence). The V gene lost 5 bases and the J gene lost 3 bases, with 15 bases spanning the gap. The CDR3 length is 15 residues. Looking up the rest from reference TRBV7-7 and TRBJ2-3 gives the full variable domain: GAGVSQSPRYKVTKRGQDVTLRCDPISSHATLYWYQQALGQGPEFLTYFNYEAQPDKSGLPSDRFSAERPEGSISTLTIQRTEQRDSAMYRCASSHSLGGTDTQYFGPGTRLTVL.

The chain employs TRBV6-5 and TRBJ1-4, with TRBD1 as a possible D gene (5 bases). V was cut by 9 bases and J by 4 bases, with 18 bases left in between. This CDR3 is built from 15 residues. CDR1 is MNHEY, CDR2 SVGAGI, per germline. In nucleotides, the CDR3 is TGTGCCAGTTCGCCTTGGGACGGTAGTAATGAAAAACTGTTTTTT. Its protein product is CASSPWDGSNEKLFF.

V gene TRBV6-2 or TRBV6-3 combines with J gene TRBJ2-7; no clear D. The germline V and J ends were trimmed by 2 bases and 3 bases, with 11 bases remaining between them. The CDR3 runs to 14 residues. Germline assignment: CDR1 MNHEY and CDR2 SVGEGT. The chain's CDR3 is CASSYVSAIYEQYF. CDR3 bases: TGTGCCAGCAGTTACGTTAGTGCAATCTACGAGCAGTACTTC.

V is TRBV5-1 and J is TRBJ1-4; 8 bases fit TRBD1. This CDR3 comprises 13 residues. Germline V gene lookup returns CDR1 SGHRS and CDR2 YFSETQ. Trimming cost V 10 bases and J 4 bases; bases outside gene matches: 6. The CDR3 protein is CASHRGNNEKLFF. The CDR3 coding sequence is TGCGCCTCTCACAGGGGGAATAATGAAAAACTGTTTTTT.

The chain couples TRBV6-5 to TRBJ2-7; no clear D. The V end was cut by 8 bases, the J end by 2 bases, with 19 bases between. Germline V gene sequence: CDR1 MNHEY, CDR2 SVGAGI. The CDR3 consists of 15 residues. The CDR3 loop is CASFPFPGSPYEQYF. In DNA form, the CDR3 reads TGTGCCAGCTTCCCCTTCCCTGGCAGCCCCTACGAGCAGTACTTC.

The J gene is TRBJ1-1, the V gene TRBV19; 7 nucleotides align to TRBD1. This CDR3 is built from 13 residues. J was trimmed by 5 bases and V by 5 bases; bases with no gene match: 5. Germline V gives CDR1 LNHDA, CDR2 SQIVND (reference sequence). The CDR3 loop reads CASSPSTGTEAFF. CDR3 nucleotides: TGTGCCAGTAGTCCGTCGACAGGGACTGAAGCTTTCTTT.

The chain combines TRBV12-5 with TRBJ1-2; tentatively, D is TRBD1 (6 bases). V was pared by 5 bases and J by 8 bases, with 6 bases between. Looked up from germline, CDR1 is LGHNT and CDR2 is FRNRAP. The CDR3 loop spans 10 amino acids. The CDR3 DNA is TGTGCTAGTGGTGACAGGGGCTACACCTTC. Its translation is CASGDRGYTF.

This chain joins TRBV7-2 and TRBJ2-2, with TRBD2 matching over 8 bases. This CDR3 region has 16 residues. Germline CDR1 reads SGHTA; CDR2 reads FQGNSA. V lost 3 bases, J lost 0 bases, and 3 bases stayed unmatched. The CDR3 sequence: CASSFRAGANTGELFF. The DNA of the CDR3 is TGTGCCAGCAGCTTCCGAGCGGGGGCGAACACCGGGGAGCTGTTTTTT.

The chain uses TRBV6-2 or TRBV6-3 and TRBJ1-1; D is perhaps TRBD1 (5 bases). V dropped 6 bases and J dropped 1 base, with 9 bases sitting between them. The CDR3 runs to 13 residues. Germline V gives CDR1 MNHEY, CDR2 SVGEGT. CDR3 region: CASSRDRNTEAFF. The CDR3 DNA reads as TGTGCCAGCAGCCGTGACAGGAACACTGAAGCTTTCTTT.

This chain connects TRBV27 to TRBJ1-2, with a weak D call TRBD1 (5 bases). CDR3 length: 15 residues. Germline V CDR1 and CDR2: MNHEY, SMNVEV (reference sequence). V lost 8 bases, J lost 3 bases, and 19 bases lay in between. CDR3 in amino acids: CASSHDSTGYYGYTF. For the CDR3, the DNA is TGTGCCAGCTCCCACGACAGTACTGGATACTATGGCTACACCTTC.

The genes are TRBV19 and TRBJ1-1; D unclear. This CDR3 is built from 12 residues. The V gene's germline CDR1 is LNHDA and CDR2 SQIVND (reference sequence). Trimming stripped 9 bases from V and 7 bases from J, with 15 bases between. The CDR3 loop reads CASRTHGFEAFF. The CDR3 DNA sequence: TGTGCCAGCCGGACGCACGGGTTTGAAGCTTTCTTT.

This clone was picked up a small number of times. CDR3 nucleotides: TGTGCCAGCAGCCGGTGGGGCTACGAGCAGTACTTC. This translates into CASSRWGYEQYF. The rearrangement links TRBV14 to TRBJ2-7; D ambiguous. Looked up from germline, CDR1 is SGHDN and CDR2 is FVKESK. Trimming took 4 bases from V and 3 from J, leaving 7 bases between them. The CDR3 contains 12 residues. Full variable domain (outside the CDR3, taken from reference TRBV14 and TRBJ2-7): EAGVTQFPSHSVIEKGQTVTLRCDPISGHDNLYWYRRVMGKEIKFLLHFVKESKQDESGMPNNRFLAERTGGTYSTLKVQPAELEDSGVYFCASSRWGYEQYFGPGTRLTVT.

V gene TRBV6-5 combines with J gene TRBJ1-6; D is undetermined. Germline lookup yields CDR1 MNHEY and CDR2 SVGAGI. V lost 8 bases, J lost 4 bases, and 15 bases lay in between. This CDR3 has 15 residues. The CDR3 loop is CASLLVQLYNSPLHF. CDR3 nucleotides: TGTGCCAGCCTACTGGTACAGCTTTATAATTCACCCCTCCACTTT.

The chain carries TRBV7-2 and TRBJ2-7, with TRBD2 as a possible D gene (6 bases). The CDR3 has 14 amino acids. V lost 5 bases and J 3 bases, leaving 14 bases between the germline ends. Germline lookup yields CDR1 SGHTA and CDR2 FQGNSA. CDR3 loop: CASSPRDFVYEQYF. DNA of the CDR3: TGTGCCAGCAGCCCCCGGGACTTTGTCTACGAGCAGTACTTC.

The gene calls are TRBV10-3 and TRBJ1-5, with D maybe TRBD1 (5 bases). Per germline, CDR1 ENHRY and CDR2 SYGVKD. The CDR3 extends over 16 amino acids. The V gene lost 4 bases and the J gene lost 1 base, with 14 bases spanning the gap. The CDR3 is CAISGVGEGSNQPQHF. CDR3 DNA: TGTGCCATCAGTGGAGTAGGTGAGGGGAGCAATCAGCCCCAGCATTTT.

The chain uses TRBV12-3 or TRBV12-4 and TRBJ2-7; the D is unclear. The ends were cut back, 6 bases at V and 4 bases at J, with 10 bases in the middle. The CDR3 runs 12 residues. The CDR3 loop is CASRFRLYEQYF. DNA for the CDR3: TGTGCCAGCAGATTTAGGTTATACGAGCAGTACTTC.

With respect to this clone: The sample contains more than one DNA sequence encoding this CDR3. This CDR3 is CASSRGQGQGGYTF. As DNA, the CDR3 is TGTGCCAGCTCTCGAGGACAGGGGCAGGGTGGCTACACCTTC. The chain couples TRBV18 to TRBJ1-2; 9 bases align to TRBD1. The germline CDR1 and CDR2 sequences are KGHSH and LQKENI. Germline trimming cut 6 bases from V and 7 bases from J; bases unmatched to any gene: 9. There are 14 residues in the CDR3.

J is TRBJ1-6 and V is TRBV7-2; no definite D call. Germline loops: CDR1 SGHTA, CDR2 FQGNSA. This CDR3 region has 12 residues. V lost 5 bases to trimming and J lost 13 bases, with 12 bases between them. DNA of the CDR3: TGTGCCAGCAGCCAAGTCGCCGGCCCCCTCCACTTT. Protein sequence: CASSQVAGPLHF.